This record looks at one T cell receptor (beta chain) sequence and its context. This clone is medium-sized (0.01 to 0.1%) in its sample. It lacks a known antigen. No base quality information exists; no much larger clone differs at one position. Library preparation employed the immunoSEQ multiplex PCR assay. Following the manufacturer's protocol, the hsTCRB Kit was used to amplify rearranged TCR beta chain sequences. TCRB libraries were sequenced on an Illumina MiSeq. The authors' pipeline ran thus. Demultiplexing, trimming and gene mapping were performed with the kit vendor's proprietary platform. Not all clones reach the TCRdb copy of this immuneACCESS table, which keeps in-frame sequences only. Checked studies attribute under half of the gap to unresolved V genes and leave the rest unexplained. The V and J calls and the clone size are those of that table, but D and trimming were determined from the DNA. Counted in this sample were tens of thousands of clones; around 74% of them appeared once. About 5% of the sample is in the top ten clones.

The sample comes from a study of a mutant IDH1 vaccine in newly diagnosed glioma (dated by TCRdb to about 2021). About the investigation overall: Patients received eight vaccinations in weeks 1, 3, 5, 7, 11, 15, 19 and 23, corresponding to visits V03 through V10. Before enrollment, most patients had been given radiochemotherapy with temozolomide as standard therapy, while the rest had received either radiotherapy alone or temozolomide alone. Of the approximately 30 treated patients, approximately 60% were male and around 38% were female, and a mean age of approximately 40 years was recorded. Longitudinal TCRB deep sequencing was performed for approximately 24 treated patients wherever samples were available for exploratory analyses. Vaccination began 4-6 weeks after radiotherapy alone, or alongside temozolomide cycles in the chemotherapy-containing groups. Peripheral blood was collected at six visits: V03 (baseline), V05, V07, V10, V12 and V13.

There are 13 amino acids in the CDR3, from cysteine to phenylalanine inclusive. Only the CDR3 DNA stays, 39 bases, in frame from base 1. Taken from the germline V gene, the CDR1 and CDR2 loops are ENHRY and SYGVKD. After removal of 10 bases from V and 1 base from J, the junction retains 6 bases not matched to a gene. Paper-wide results and their limitations: No apparent relationship was observed between pseudoprogression and alterations in the top peripheral T cell clonotypes detected by TCRB sequencing. It was noted by the authors that analyses of patient blood samples could not be reproduced owing to sample limitations. Selection of PBMC samples for TCRB deep sequencing was based on availability. Across multiple MHC alleles, vaccine-induced immune responses were seen in around 93% of patients.

Sample time point, as interpreted from the label and publication: week 23, last vaccination. A 20-mer mutant IDH1 peptide at 300 micrograms in Montanide made up each vaccine dose, which was injected subcutaneously together with topical imiquimod. Newly diagnosed WHO grade 3 or 4 IDH1-mutant astrocytomas showing loss of nuclear ATRX were present in the donors. The samples were drawn from NOA16, a multicentre, single-arm, open-label phase I trial in Germany that tested a mutant IDH1 peptide vaccine in humans for the first time. Genomic DNA for TCRB sequencing was extracted from EDTA blood using the DNeasy Blood and Tissue Kit.

The rearranged segments are TRBV10-3 and TRBJ1-1, and 7 junction bases match TRBD1. This clonotype originated in a man between 45 and 60 years old with glioma. The specimen was PBMCs, collected from a glioma patient whose treatment included an IDH1 peptide vaccine. The nucleotides are TGTGCCACCTTGACAGGGCCGAACACTGAAGCTTTCTTT. It specifies CATLTGPNTEAFF.